A single sample gave rise to the 2 T cell receptor beta chains below, sequenced in a study of shared clonotypes between healthy human individuals. Using immunoSEQ multiplex PCR, the repertoire was profiled, and TCRdb retains in-frame clones only, with some absent. The sample lists around 2.5 million clones; roughly 93% were seen once. The sequencing input was naive CD4+ T cells from PBMCs. The sample's subset: CD45RA+ positively selected. The origin of the receptors is a man aged 18-30 years in good health. Some clones in this sample may be carry-over from other donors' samples.

This chain connects TRBV19 to TRBJ2-7, with TRBD1 matching 7 bases. The CDR3 totals 15 residues. J was trimmed by 4 bases and V by 5 bases; bases with no gene match: 11. The germline V gene has CDR1 LNHDA and CDR2 SQIVND (reference sequence). Written as DNA, the CDR3 is TGTGCCAGTAGTTTCAGCCGGGACAGACCTTACGAGCAGTACTTC. The encoded protein is CASSFSRDRPYEQYF.

The gene calls are TRBV9 and TRBJ2-7; 9 bases match TRBD1. Germline V gives CDR1 SGDLS, CDR2 YYNGEE. Germline trimming cut 4 bases from V and 0 bases from J; bases unmatched to any gene: 2. The CDR3 extends over 14 amino acids. The chain's CDR3 is CASSRQGVSYEQYF. CDR3 DNA sequence: TGTGCCAGCAGCCGACAGGGGGTCTCCTACGAGCAGTACTTC.